These 28 T cell receptor beta chains were all obtained from the same sample, sequenced in a study of cytomegalovirus exposure and HLA in healthy donors. Sequenced by immunoSEQ multiplex PCR; TCRdb stores in-frame clones only, minus some. The sample contains about 78,000 clones, 90% to 96% of which appear only once. The sample was PBMCs. The receptor source for this set is a man aged 18 to 29 in good health and CMV-seropositive.

This clone came up a few times. The CDR3 here is CASGRTGPRWPQHF. CDR3 nucleotide sequence: TGTGCCAGCGGCCGTACAGGGCCCAGGTGGCCCCAGCATTTT. The chain joins TRBV6-1 to TRBJ1-5, with D perhaps TRBD1 (6 bases). V gave up 8 bases and J gave up 9 bases, with 20 bases separating them. This CDR3 spans 14 amino acids. Germline V CDR1 and CDR2: MNHNS, SASEGT.

This clone was observed once. The chain is built from TRBV2 and TRBJ2-1, with D perhaps matching TRBD2 (5 bases). Trimming cost V 1 base and J 11 bases, with 15 bases left between them. Germline V gene data show CDR1 as SNHLY and CDR2 as FYNNEI. This CDR3 has 14 residues. CDR3 protein: CASSEEIGGIQQFF. Here the CDR3 DNA reads TGTGCCAGCAGTGAAGAGATTGGAGGCATTCAGCAGTTCTTC.

This rearrangement joins TRBV5-4 to TRBJ2-3; a possible D gene is TRBD1 (6 bases). CDR1 is SGHNT, CDR2 YYREEE, per germline (reference sequence). The germline V and J ends were trimmed by 2 bases and 5 bases, with 12 bases remaining between them. This CDR3 region has 14 residues. The CDR3 coding sequence is TGTGCCAGCAGCTTACAGGGTTTCGGAGATACGCAGTATTTT. This encodes CASSLQGFGDTQYF.

The V call is TRBV15, the J call TRBJ2-1; possible D gene TRBD2, 5 bases. The CDR3 runs to 16 residues. In germline, CDR1 is LNHNV, CDR2 YYDKDF (reference sequence). Trimming cost V 5 bases and J 1 base, with 15 bases left between them. The DNA for the CDR3 is TGTGCCACCAGCGATCCCAAGCGGAATTCCTACAATGAGCAGTTCTTC. Amino acid sequence: CATSDPKRNSYNEQFF.

This clone was seen only once. The chain is built from TRBV29-1 and TRBJ1-3; D possibly corresponds to TRBD1 (6 bases). Trimming took 7 bases from V and 0 from J, leaving 10 bases between them. Germline V gene data show CDR1 as SQVTM and CDR2 as ANQGSEA. The CDR3 runs to 13 residues. The CDR3 DNA sequence: TGCAGCGCAAGACAGGCCTCTGGAAACACCATATATTTT. Its protein product is CSARQASGNTIYF.

The chain couples TRBV9 to TRBJ1-2; 7 bases match TRBD1. This CDR3 is built from 17 residues. Germline CDR1 and CDR2: SGDLS and YYNGEE. The V gene end was trimmed by 3 bases and the J gene end by 1 base; junction bases not matched to a gene: 12. The CDR3 DNA reads as TGTGCCAGCAGCGGAACTCCGGGACAGATGCTTAACTATGGCTACACCTTC. Encoded protein: CASSGTPGQMLNYGYTF.

V is TRBV7-9 and J is TRBJ1-2; no reliable D call. V lost 1 base to trimming and J lost 6 bases, with 9 bases between them. Germline lookup yields CDR1 SEHNR and CDR2 FQNEAQ (reference sequence). The CDR3 has 13 amino acids. The CDR3 DNA reads as TGTGCCAGCAGCTTAGGATGGGCAGATGGCTACACCTTC. This sequence encodes CASSLGWADGYTF.

The genes are TRBV4-2 and TRBJ1-1; TRBD1 aligns across 10 bases. V dropped 0 bases and J dropped 4; count of bases not matched to a gene: 2. The CDR3 consists of 15 residues. Germline V gives CDR1 LGHNA, CDR2 YNFKEQ. The CDR3 sequence is CASSQEGTGVTEAFF. The CDR3 nucleotides read TGTGCCAGCAGCCAAGAGGGGACAGGGGTCACTGAAGCTTTCTTT.

The genes are TRBV30 and TRBJ2-7; D possibly corresponds to TRBD1 (5 bases). Looked up from germline, CDR1 is GTSNPN and CDR2 is SVGIG (reference sequence). Deletions cut 3 bases from V and 3 bases from J, with 15 bases between. The CDR3 has 14 residues. Here the CDR3 reads CAWRRQGTYYEQYF. The CDR3 coding sequence is TGTGCCTGGAGACGGCAGGGAACGTACTACGAGCAGTACTTC.

The rearrangement links TRBV29-1 to TRBJ2-7; weak D call: TRBD2 (5 bases). V lost 2 bases and J lost 3, with 11 bases in between. The germline V gene encodes CDR1 SQVTM and CDR2 ANQGSEA. This CDR3 has 13 residues. The CDR3 DNA reads as TGCAGCGTTGAAAGGCAGGCGGGCTACGAGCAGTACTTC. It yields the protein CSVERQAGYEQYF.

V usage is TRBV2 and J usage is TRBJ1-1, with TRBD1 as a possible D gene (6 bases). This CDR3 is built from 11 residues. Germline V lookup: CDR1 SNHLY, CDR2 FYNNEI. V lost 7 bases, J lost 11 bases, and 14 bases lay in between. The CDR3, as DNA: TGTGCCAGCACACAGGGCTCTGGGGCTTTCTTT. This encodes CASTQGSGAFF. Full variable domain (rest looked up from reference TRBV2 and TRBJ1-1): EPEVTQTPSHQVTQMGQEVILRCVPISNHLYFYWYRQILGQKVEFLVSFYNNEISEKSEIFDDQFSVERPDGSNFTLKIRSTKLEDSAMYFCASTQGSGAFFGQGTRLTVV.

V gene TRBV10-2 combines with J gene TRBJ2-6, with 10 bases matching TRBD1. Per germline, CDR1 WSHSY and CDR2 SAAADI. The V gene end was trimmed by 2 bases and the J gene end by 2 bases; junction bases not matched to a gene: 3. The CDR3 sequence is 17 residues long. CDR3 in amino acids: CASSEGTGEPGANVLTF. The CDR3, as DNA: TGCGCCAGCAGTGAGGGGACAGGGGAACCTGGGGCCAACGTCCTGACTTTC.

This chain links TRBV10-3 with TRBJ2-7, with unresolved D. This CDR3 spans 12 amino acids. Trimming shortened V by 0 bases and J by 9 bases, and 9 bases separated the two germline ends. Germline V gives CDR1 ENHRY, CDR2 SYGVKD. The CDR3 region is CAISESISGQYF. The CDR3 DNA reads as TGTGCCATCAGTGAGTCAATCAGTGGGCAGTACTTC.

This clone was found once. V gene TRBV27 combines with J gene TRBJ2-2; D is ambiguous. CDR1 MNHEY and CDR2 SMNVEV come from the germline V gene (reference sequence). This CDR3 is built from 11 residues. The V end lost 3 bases, the J end lost 8 bases, and 4 bases lay between the germline ends. The CDR3 spells CASSFRGELFF. The CDR3 DNA reads TGTGCCAGCAGTTTTAGAGGGGAGCTGTTTTTT.

V and J are TRBV7-8 and TRBJ2-1; the match to TRBD2 covers 8 bases. V lost 5 bases and J lost 6; bases outside the gene matches: 6. In germline, CDR1 is SGHVS, CDR2 FQNEAQ. The CDR3 is 14 amino acids. The CDR3 here is CASSAGTSANEQFF. The CDR3 region has the DNA TGTGCCAGCAGCGCCGGGACTAGTGCCAATGAGCAGTTCTTC.

The rearrangement links TRBV14 to TRBJ2-5, with 11 bases fitting TRBD2. Trimming at V came to 2 bases and at J to 4 bases, leaving 6 bases not matched to a gene. Germline CDR1 is SGHDN and CDR2 is FVKESK. This CDR3 is 16 amino acids long. The CDR3, as DNA: TGTGCCAGCAGCCAATATACTAGCGGGAGCCCAGAGACCCAGTACTTC. Protein: CASSQYTSGSPETQYF.

This clone was counted a single time. The chain has TRBV5-1 and TRBJ2-7; weak D call: TRBD1 (6 bases). The ends were cut back, 3 bases at V and 0 bases at J, with 10 bases in the middle. Germline CDR1 is SGHRS and CDR2 is YFSETQ. This CDR3 has 14 amino acids. CDR3: CASSWGPLSYEQYF. In DNA form, the CDR3 reads TGCGCCAGCAGCTGGGGGCCCCTCTCCTACGAGCAGTACTTC.

V and J are TRBV28 and TRBJ2-6; no clear D. Germline V CDR1 and CDR2: MDHEN, SYDVKM. The V and J ends lost 5 bases and 4 bases respectively, with 15 bases between them. There are 16 residues in the CDR3. The CDR3, as DNA: TGTGCCAGCAGTCCCGGAGATCGAGCAGGGGCCAACGTCCTGACTTTC. Protein sequence: CASSPGDRAGANVLTF.

This sequence joins TRBV28 and TRBJ2-1; D is possibly TRBD2 (5 bases). V was shortened by 7 bases and J by 10 bases, with 17 bases between the two germline ends. The CDR3 has 13 amino acids. The germline V gene has CDR1 MDHEN and CDR2 SYDVKM. The CDR3 DNA reads TGTGCCAGCACGATTGAGGGAGCGAACGAGCAGTTCTTC. The encoded protein is CASTIEGANEQFF.

This sequence joins TRBV7-9 and TRBJ1-1; D uncertain. The CDR3 has 14 amino acids. V lost 1 base, J lost 0 bases, and 6 bases lay in between. From germline, CDR1 is SEHNR and CDR2 FQNEAQ (reference sequence). The CDR3 loop reads CASSLGLMNTEAFF. The CDR3 nucleotides are TGTGCCAGCAGCTTAGGACTAATGAACACTGAAGCTTTCTTT.

The chain carries TRBV18 and TRBJ2-7; TRBD1 is a possible D gene (6 bases). This CDR3 region has 17 residues. V was pared by 2 bases and J by 1 base, with 18 bases between. Germline-derived CDR1 and CDR2 are KGHSH and LQKENI. The DNA of the CDR3 is TGTGCCAGCTCACCAAATCTTCGGCAGGGGTCTTCCTACGAGCAGTACTTC. The encoded protein is CASSPNLRQGSSYEQYF.

The chain couples TRBV6-5 to TRBJ1-1; possibly TRBD1 for D (6 bases). Trimming took off 2 bases at V and 0 bases at J, with 7 bases between the two ends. The CDR3 extends over 14 amino acids. Germline CDR1 reads MNHEY; CDR2 reads SVGAGI. DNA for the CDR3: TGTGCCAGCAGTTACACAGGGTTGAACACTGAAGCTTTCTTT. This codes for CASSYTGLNTEAFF.

The count of this clone is one. This chain joins TRBV4-1 and TRBJ2-7; TRBD1 matches at 8 bases. V shed 2 bases, J shed 5 bases, and the junction held 2 bases outside the gene matches. The CDR3 extends over 13 amino acids. CDR1 MGHRA and CDR2 YSYEKL come from the germline V gene. This CDR3 is CASSQQQGDEQYF. The CDR3 DNA reads as TGCGCCAGCAGCCAACAACAGGGGGACGAGCAGTACTTC.

The J gene is TRBJ2-1, the V gene TRBV9, with 10 bases identical to TRBD2. The CDR3 has 17 residues. Germline CDR1 reads SGDLS; CDR2 reads YYNGEE. The J segment lost 5 bases and the V segment lost 0 bases, leaving 8 bases of the junction unmatched. The chain's CDR3 is CASSVAHFLAGDNEQFF. The CDR3, as DNA: TGTGCCAGCAGCGTAGCTCATTTCCTAGCGGGAGACAATGAGCAGTTCTTC. Complete variable domain (other parts from reference TRBV9 and TRBJ2-1): DSGVTQTPKHLITATGQRVTLRCSPRSGDLSVYWYQQSLDQGLQFLIQYYNGEERAKGNILERFSAQQFPDLHSELNLSSLELGDSALYFCASSVAHFLAGDNEQFFGPGTRLTVL.

The chain has TRBV2 and TRBJ1-3, with TRBD1 matching 7 bases. CDR1 and CDR2 (germline): SNHLY, FYNNEI. J gave up 4 bases and V 7 bases, and 7 bases lay outside the gene matches. CDR3 length equals 14 residues. The DNA for the CDR3 is TGTGCCAGCAAGACCGGGACAGCGGGAAACACCATATATTTT. Protein: CASKTGTAGNTIYF.

The chain combines TRBV27 with TRBJ2-3; 7 bases are a match to TRBD1. CDR3 length equals 16 residues. The junction had 9 bases not matched to a gene; V was cut back by 2 bases and J by 4 bases. Germline V gives CDR1 MNHEY, CDR2 SMNVEV (reference sequence). CDR3 nucleotides: TGTGCCAGCAGTTTAGAGTACAGGGGTGGGGCAGATACGCAGTATTTT. Residues: CASSLEYRGGADTQYF.

The chain employs TRBV11-2 and TRBJ2-7, with D perhaps matching TRBD1 (5 bases). The V gene's germline CDR1 is SGHAT and CDR2 FQNNGV. Trimming shortened V by 7 bases and J by 0 bases, and 10 bases separated the two germline ends. The CDR3 has 13 amino acids. This chain's CDR3 is CASTTASSYEQYF. CDR3 nucleotide sequence: TGTGCCAGCACGACAGCAAGCTCCTACGAGCAGTACTTC.

This clone has a single count. J is TRBJ1-1 and V is TRBV9; tentatively, D is TRBD1 (5 bases). This CDR3 spans 14 amino acids. V was cut by 4 bases and J by 0 bases, with 10 bases left in between. Germline CDR1 is SGDLS and CDR2 is YYNGEE. The CDR3 DNA sequence: TGTGCCAGCAGCCCCGGACATATGAACACTGAAGCTTTCTTT. It translates to CASSPGHMNTEAFF.